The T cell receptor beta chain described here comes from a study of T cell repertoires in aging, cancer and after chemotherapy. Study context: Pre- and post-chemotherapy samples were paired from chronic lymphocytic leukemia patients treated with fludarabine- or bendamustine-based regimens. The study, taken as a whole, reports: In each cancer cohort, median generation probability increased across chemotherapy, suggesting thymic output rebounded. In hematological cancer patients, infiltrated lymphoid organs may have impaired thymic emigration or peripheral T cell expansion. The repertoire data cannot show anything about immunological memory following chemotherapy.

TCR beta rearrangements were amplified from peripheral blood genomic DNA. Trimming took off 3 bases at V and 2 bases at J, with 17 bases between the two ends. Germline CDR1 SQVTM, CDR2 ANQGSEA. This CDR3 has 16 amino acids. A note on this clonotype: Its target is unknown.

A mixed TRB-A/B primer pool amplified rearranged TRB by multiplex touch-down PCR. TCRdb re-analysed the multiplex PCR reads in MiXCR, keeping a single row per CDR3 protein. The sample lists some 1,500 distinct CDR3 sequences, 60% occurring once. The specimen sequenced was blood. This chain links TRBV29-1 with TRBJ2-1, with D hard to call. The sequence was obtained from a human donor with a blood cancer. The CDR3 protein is CSVDLIVHRPYNEQFF. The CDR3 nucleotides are TGCAGCGTTGATTTGATCGTACATCGACCCTACAATGAGCAGTTCTTC.